This TCR beta chain emerged from a study of blood T cell repertoires in COVID-19. The overall study: Donors in the United States, Italy and Spain gave samples during acute or convalescent COVID-19. T cells, B-cell-depleted T cells, or PBMCs supplied cDNA or gDNA.

Original handling: It was from reference gene primer amplification that nucleated cell counts were estimated. Profiled with immunoSEQ multiplex PCR; TCRdb holds only in-frame clones, not every one. V and J calls and clone size follow that table, whereas D and trimming were derived from the DNA. The sample holds hundreds of thousands of clones, approximately 87% seen once. Material: peripheral blood. The sequence derives from a human donor in a cohort sampled during active COVID-19.

The CDR3 nucleotides are TGCGCCAGCAGCCCTTTGGTACTAGCGGGGGGAACGAACACCGGGGAGCTGTTTTTT. This gives the protein CASSPLVLAGGTNTGELFF. The chain uses TRBV5-1 and TRBJ2-2; 12 nucleotides agree with TRBD2. The CDR3 sequence is 19 residues long. CDR1 and CDR2 from the germline V gene are SGHRS and YFSETQ. V shed 4 bases and J 0 bases; nucleotides not matched to a gene: 10.